This TCR beta chain was documented in a study of cytomegalovirus exposure and HLA in healthy donors. Overall study: Early on, a data release was issued that held 80 million to 90 million unique TCRs from HLA-typed donors. Regarding the study as a whole: Fewer N-insertions (relative to the approximately 700-donor mean) were reportedly seen in an Asian-associated ancestry cluster in a later analysis. With further analysis later on, most CMV-associated TCR beta chains appeared HLA-restricted.

J lost 0 bases, V lost 3 bases, and 7 bases had no gene match. The germline V gene encodes CDR1 SGDLS and CDR2 YYNGEE. CDR3 length: 16 amino acids. The PCR had 60 Vbeta and 13 Jbeta primers. Using immunoSEQ multiplex PCR, the repertoire was profiled, and TCRdb retains in-frame clones only, with some absent. The listing records about 88,000 clones. A note on this clone: No antigen is known for it.

The sequenced sample consisted of PBMCs. The chain uses TRBV9 and TRBJ2-3; 7 nucleotides match TRBD1. The TCR sequence derives from a girl aged 10-17 years in good health and CMV-seropositive. In DNA, the CDR3 is TGTGCCAGCAGCGCGCGGTCGGGACAGAGCACAGATACGCAGTATTTT. Its protein is CASSARSGQSTDTQYF.